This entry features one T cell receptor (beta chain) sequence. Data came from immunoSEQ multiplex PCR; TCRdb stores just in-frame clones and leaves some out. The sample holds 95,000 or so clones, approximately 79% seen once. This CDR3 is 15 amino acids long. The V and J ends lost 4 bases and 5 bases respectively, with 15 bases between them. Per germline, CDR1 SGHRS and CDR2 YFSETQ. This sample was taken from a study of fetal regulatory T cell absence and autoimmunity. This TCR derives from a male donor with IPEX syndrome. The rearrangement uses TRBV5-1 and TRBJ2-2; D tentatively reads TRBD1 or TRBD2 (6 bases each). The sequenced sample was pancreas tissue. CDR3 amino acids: CASSPTGASTGELFF. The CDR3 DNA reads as TGCGCCAGCAGCCCGACGGGGGCCTCTACCGGGGAGCTGTTTTTT. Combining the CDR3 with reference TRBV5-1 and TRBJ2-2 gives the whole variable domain KAGVTQTPRYLIKTRGQQVTLSCSPISGHRSVSWYQQTPGQGLQFLFEYFSETQRNKGNFPGRFSGRQFSNSRSEMNVSTLELGDSALYLCASSPTGASTGELFFGEGSRLTVL.